Below are 13 T cell receptor beta chains sequenced from a single sample in a study of early T cells in non-severe SARS-CoV-2 infection. MiXCR, applied by TCRdb to the 5' RACE reads, yields one record per CDR3 protein. This sample has roughly 38,000 distinct CDR3 sequences, with less than 7% found just once. Here the sequenced sample was whole blood, taken at baseline. All receptors derive from an adult who was a healthcare worker with PCR-confirmed SARS-CoV-2 infection or an uninfected control (not recorded which).

This clonotype was picked up many times. Its ends do not fully match the called genes, so a read error is possible. The chain couples TRBV7-8 to TRBJ1-5; TRBD1 might be the D (5 bases). The CDR3 spans 17 residues. Germline CDR1 is SGHVS and CDR2 is FQNEAQ. The CDR3 DNA reads as TGTGCCAGCAGCGTAGCTGGGACGGCCGTCATCAATCAGCCCCAGCATTTT. It translates to CASSVAGTAVINQPQHF.

This clonotype appeared many times. V usage is TRBV3-1 and J usage is TRBJ2-7; 9 bases are a match to TRBD1. The CDR3 loop spans 15 amino acids. Germline CDR1 reads LGHDT; CDR2 reads YNNKEL (reference sequence). V shed 4 bases, J shed 3 bases, and the junction held 7 bases outside the gene matches. CDR3 sequence reads: CASSLSTGGVYEQYF. The DNA for the CDR3 is TGTGCCAGCAGCCTTTCGACAGGGGGAGTCTACGAGCAGTACTTC.

The V and J genes are TRBV28 and TRBJ2-4; TRBD2 is a possible D gene (7 bases). The ends were cut back, 7 bases at V and 7 bases at J, with 17 bases in the middle. This CDR3 region has 14 residues. The germline V gene has CDR1 MDHEN and CDR2 SYDVKM. The CDR3 reads CASTRGGAGNIQYF. The CDR3, as DNA: TGTGCCAGCACCAGAGGGGGGGCAGGTAACATTCAGTACTTC.

This clonotype was counted ten times or more. The chain joins TRBV7-8 to TRBJ2-7; 7 bases are a match to TRBD2. The CDR3 covers 13 residues. Unmatched junction bases numbered 4, after V lost 6 bases and J lost 2 bases. Germline V gene lookup returns CDR1 SGHVS and CDR2 FQNEAQ. CDR3 sequence (DNA): TGTGCCAGCAGGCGGGGGTTACCCTACGAGCAGTACTTC. Translating it yields CASRRGLPYEQYF.

In this sample, this clonotype turned up many times. The chain is built from TRBV27 and TRBJ2-1; 10 bases fit TRBD1. Germline-derived CDR1 and CDR2 are MNHEY and SMNVEV (reference sequence). V shed 8 bases, J shed 1 base, and the junction held 5 bases outside the gene matches. This CDR3 spans 15 amino acids. In DNA form, the CDR3 reads TGTGCCAGCCGGCCGGGACAGGGGTCCTACAATGAGCAGTTCTTC. Translation gives CASRPGQGSYNEQFF.

A note on this clonotype: This sequence may be a read error, since a much larger clone differs from it by one base. The V and J genes are TRBV4-1 and TRBJ2-2; D possibly corresponds to TRBD2 (5 bases). The CDR3 runs 15 residues. Germline V CDR1 and CDR2: MGHRA, YSYEKL. CDR3 region: CASSPRGPNTGVLFF. CDR3 nucleotides: TGCGCCAGCAGCCCTCGGGGTCCGAACACCGGGGTGCTGTTTTTT.

The table lists this clonotype with many counts. J is TRBJ2-7 and V is TRBV5-1; 9 bases align to TRBD1. CDR3 length: 15 amino acids. Trimming took 4 bases from V and 2 from J; bases not matched to a gene: 7. Germline assignment: CDR1 SGHRS and CDR2 YFSETQ. CDR3 coding DNA: TGCGCCAGCAGCGGTGGGACAGGGCATCCCTACGAGCAGTACTTC. Protein product: CASSGGTGHPYEQYF.

This clonotype was observed a handful of times. The DNA of the CDR3 is TGCAGTGCTACGAGGACAGGGGTTACCGGGGAGCTGTTTTTT. Protein sequence: CSATRTGVTGELFF. This chain connects TRBV20-1 to TRBJ2-2; 9 positions agree with TRBD1. Losses at the gene ends were 4 bases for V and 5 bases for J; bases not matched to a gene: 5. Germline V CDR1 and CDR2: DFQATT, SNEGSKA (reference sequence). This CDR3 is built from 14 residues.

This clonotype came up many times. The CDR3 is CASRAAQNQPQHF. The CDR3 nucleotides are TGTGCCAGCAGAGCCGCCCAAAATCAGCCCCAGCATTTT. The J gene is TRBJ1-5, the V gene TRBV6-1; D is ambiguous. The V end was cut by 6 bases, the J end by 4 bases, with 10 bases between. Per the germline V gene, CDR1 is MNHNS and CDR2 is SASEGT. CDR3 length: 13 residues.

The V gene is TRBV7-2, the J gene TRBJ2-7; 12 positions match TRBD2. Germline CDR1 reads SGHTA; CDR2 reads FQGNSA. The J segment lost 7 bases and the V segment lost 6 bases, leaving 7 bases of the junction unmatched. This CDR3 region has 14 residues. The CDR3 sequence: CASSRTSGVLEQYF. The CDR3, as DNA: TGTGCCAGCAGTCGGACTAGCGGGGTCTTGGAGCAGTACTTC.

This clonotype was seen a handful of times. V gene TRBV28 combines with J gene TRBJ2-1, with 8 nucleotides matching TRBD2. CDR3 length: 15 amino acids. The junction had 7 bases not matched to a gene; V was cut back by 7 bases and J by 2 bases. Germline V lookup: CDR1 MDHEN, CDR2 SYDVKM. CDR3 sequence reads: CASTLGLAPYNEQFF. The CDR3 DNA reads as TGTGCCAGCACACTTGGACTAGCCCCCTACAATGAGCAGTTCTTC.

This clonotype was observed many times. The V and J genes are TRBV18 and TRBJ2-7; tentative D call: TRBD1 (6 bases). CDR1 is KGHSH and CDR2 is LQKENI in the germline V gene. V lost 2 bases to trimming and J lost 2 bases, with 19 bases between them. The CDR3 is 17 residues long. The chain's CDR3 is CASSPTHSGDGTYEQYF. The CDR3 DNA is TGTGCCAGCTCACCAACGCACTCAGGGGATGGGACCTACGAGCAGTACTTC.

This clonotype was seen many times. V usage is TRBV5-1 and J usage is TRBJ1-1; 9 bases align to TRBD1. Germline V gives CDR1 SGHRS, CDR2 YFSETQ. Unmatched junction bases numbered 6, after V lost 5 bases and J lost 1 base. This CDR3 comprises 15 residues. The CDR3 region is CASSRQGDTNTEAFF. Written as DNA, the CDR3 is TGCGCCAGCAGTCGACAGGGGGATACGAACACTGAAGCTTTCTTT.